The present T cell receptor beta chain was sequenced within a study of blood T cell repertoires in COVID-19. Study in general: There were acute and convalescent COVID-19 samples, and they came from the United States, Italy and Spain.

The study drew participants aged about 18 to 90 years from some 25 US areas. In assigning cohorts, the study relied on participant-reported clinical history. Per the germline V gene, CDR1 is SGDLS and CDR2 is YYNGEE. V lost 4 bases to trimming and J lost 3 bases, with 6 bases between them. CDR3 length: 12 residues. In the source study's methods: Reference gene primer amplification in the assay estimated nucleated cell counts. Only in-frame clones appear in the TCRdb table, and some are missing; sequencing was by immunoSEQ multiplex PCR. The V and J calls and the clone size are those of that table, but D and trimming were determined from the DNA. The sample shows about 250,000 clones, approximately 84% of them seen only once.

The sequenced sample consisted of PBMCs or T cells enriched from blood (not recorded which). The rearrangement links TRBV9 to TRBJ2-3; no clear D gene. This sequence was found in a man between 35 and 55 years old who had recovered from COVID-19. CDR3 sequence (DNA): TGTGCCAGCAGCCTTGAGACAGATACGCAGTATTTT. As protein: CASSLETDTQYF.